A single sample is the source of the 27 T cell receptor beta chains below, sequenced in a study of T cells in narcolepsy. Repertoires were generated with immunoSEQ multiplex PCR, while TCRdb's copy carries only in-frame clones and drops some. This sample has tens of thousands of clones, with just over 60% found just once. Material for sequencing was memory (CD45RA-) CD4+ T cells from blood. The receptors here all came from a human donor in good health.

V and J are TRBV6-1 and TRBJ1-5, with D uncertain. The CDR3 sequence is 14 residues long. Germline V gene data show CDR1 as MNHNS and CDR2 as SASEGT. V lost 2 bases to trimming and J lost 1 base, with 6 bases between them. The CDR3 region has the DNA TGTGCCAGCAGTGAATTGGAGAGCAATCAGCCCCAGCATTTT. Amino acid sequence: CASSELESNQPQHF.

This rearrangement joins TRBV5-1 to TRBJ1-1, with a possible D match to TRBD1 (6 bases). The CDR3 runs to 17 residues. V lost 0 bases and J 3 bases, leaving 18 bases between the germline ends. CDR1 and CDR2 from the germline V gene are SGHRS and YFSETQ. CDR3 DNA: TGCGCCAGCAGCTTGGGCGGGGGTACAGGGAGGGACACTGAAGCTTTCTTT. Protein sequence: CASSLGGGTGRDTEAFF.

The chain joins TRBV2 to TRBJ2-7, with D hard to call. With 8 bases removed from V and 0 bases from J, the gap between germline ends came to 8 bases. There are 12 residues in the CDR3. CDR1 and CDR2 from the germline V gene are SNHLY and FYNNEI. The CDR3 region has the DNA TGTGCCAGCGCTGGCAGCTCCTACGAGCAGTACTTC. It codes for CASAGSSYEQYF. Filled out from reference TRBV2 and TRBJ2-7, the complete variable domain reads EPEVTQTPSHQVTQMGQEVILRCVPISNHLYFYWYRQILGQKVEFLVSFYNNEISEKSEIFDDQFSVERPDGSNFTLKIRSTKLEDSAMYFCASAGSSYEQYFGPGTRLTVT.

This clone has a handful of counts. This sequence joins TRBV9 and TRBJ2-7, with TRBD2 identical over 12 bases. The V gene's germline CDR1 is SGDLS and CDR2 YYNGEE. V gave up 3 bases and J gave up 2 bases; unmatched junction bases: 3. This CDR3 is built from 15 residues. CDR3 residues: CASSAGLAGTYEQYF. The CDR3 nucleotides are TGTGCCAGCAGCGCCGGACTAGCGGGGACCTACGAGCAGTACTTC.

The chain has TRBV11-2 and TRBJ1-6; 8 bases agree with TRBD1. The V segment lost 1 base and the J segment 10 bases; nucleotides outside the gene matches: 0. The CDR3 consists of 13 residues. CDR1 and CDR2 (germline): SGHAT, FQNNGV. This CDR3 is CASSLGTGSPLHF. CDR3 sequence (DNA): TGTGCCAGCAGCTTAGGGACAGGGTCACCCCTCCACTTT. The full variable domain, with the rest looked up from reference TRBV11-2 and TRBJ1-6, is EAGVAQSPRYKIIEKRQSVAFWCNPISGHATLYWYQQILGQGPKLLIQFQNNGVVDDSQLPKDRFSAERLKGVDSTLKIQPAKLEDSAVYLCASSLGTGSPLHFGNGTRLTVT.

This rearrangement joins TRBV5-1 to TRBJ1-5, with D possibly being TRBD1 (5 bases). The CDR3 totals 14 residues. The germline V gene has CDR1 SGHRS and CDR2 YFSETQ. V lost 1 base and J 8 bases, leaving 13 bases between the germline ends. The CDR3 nucleotides are TGCGCCAGCAGCTTGCTAGGGGATAGAGAGCCCCAGCATTTT. Residues: CASSLLGDREPQHF.

V is TRBV25-1 and J is TRBJ2-2; a possible D gene is TRBD2 (6 bases). V lost 7 bases and J 1 base, leaving 10 bases between the germline ends. Germline values: CDR1 MGHDK, CDR2 SYGVNS. This CDR3 region has 14 residues. This CDR3 is CASTGVGNTGELFF. The CDR3 bases are TGTGCCAGCACGGGGGTAGGGAACACCGGGGAGCTGTTTTTT.

The chain couples TRBV20-1 to TRBJ1-2; D gene unclear. The CDR3 covers 10 residues. CDR1 and CDR2 (germline): DFQATT, SNEGSKA (reference sequence). V dropped 3 bases and J dropped 8 bases, with 7 bases sitting between them. The CDR3 protein is CSASLVGYTF. CDR3 DNA: TGCAGTGCTAGCTTAGTCGGCTACACCTTC.

This clone has a single count. V gene TRBV27 combines with J gene TRBJ2-7; D tentatively fits TRBD1 or TRBD2 (5 bases each). V was cut by 3 bases and J by 0 bases, with 21 bases left in between. CDR3 length: 18 amino acids. Looked up from germline, CDR1 is MNHEY and CDR2 is SMNVEV (reference sequence). CDR3 nucleotides: TGTGCCAGCAGTTTTAGAGCCCGGGGCCTCGAAGGCTCCTACGAGCAGTACTTC. This codes for CASSFRARGLEGSYEQYF.

This clone was counted only a few times. J is TRBJ2-5 and V is TRBV5-4; 10 bases are a match to TRBD1. The germline V gene has CDR1 SGHNT and CDR2 YYREEE (reference sequence). V shed 2 bases, J shed 6 bases, and the junction held 7 bases outside the gene matches. This CDR3 spans 15 amino acids. CDR3 nucleotides: TGTGCCAGCAGCTTAGGGGACAGGGGCCGGCAGACCCAGTACTTC. This sequence encodes CASSLGDRGRQTQYF.

The V and J genes are TRBV6-1 and TRBJ1-1, with D perhaps matching TRBD1 (5 bases). This CDR3 has 14 residues. The V end was cut by 5 bases, the J end by 1 base, with 11 bases between. Germline V gene sequence: CDR1 MNHNS, CDR2 SASEGT. DNA of the CDR3: TGTGCCAGCAGTCAACAAAGGGGGAACACTGAAGCTTTCTTT. Translating gives CASSQQRGNTEAFF.

The V and J genes are TRBV18 and TRBJ1-2, with D tentatively TRBD1 (5 bases). V lost 3 bases and J 2 bases, leaving 16 bases between the germline ends. CDR1 is KGHSH, CDR2 LQKENI, per germline. This CDR3 contains 16 residues. CDR3: CASSPSASGQNYGYTF. The CDR3, as DNA: TGTGCCAGCTCACCTTCCGCCTCAGGGCAGAACTATGGCTACACCTTC.

In nucleotides, the CDR3 is TGTGCCAGCCAAAGTGATGGAAACACCATATATTTT. Its translation is CASQSDGNTIYF. V is TRBV19 and J is TRBJ1-3; D gene uncertain. V was clipped by 9 bases and J by 3 bases, with 9 bases between them. This CDR3 is 12 amino acids long. Germline CDR1 reads LNHDA; CDR2 reads SQIVND (reference sequence).

The chain has TRBV5-1 and TRBJ2-7, with TRBD1 matching 9 bases. The germline V gene has CDR1 SGHRS and CDR2 YFSETQ. V lost 3 bases, J lost 2 bases, and 3 bases stayed unmatched. The CDR3 runs 14 residues. As DNA, the CDR3 is TGCGCCAGCAGCTACGGGACAGGGCCCTACGAGCAGTACTTC. Translating gives CASSYGTGPYEQYF.

This clone has just one count. This rearrangement joins TRBV7-2 to TRBJ2-7; 12 bases align to TRBD1. CDR3 length: 15 amino acids. Trimming took 6 bases from V and 5 from J; bases not matched to a gene: 8. Looked up from germline, CDR1 is SGHTA and CDR2 is FQGNSA. The CDR3 sequence: CASRNGGTGGHEQYF. CDR3 DNA sequence: TGTGCCAGCAGGAACGGCGGGACAGGGGGCCACGAGCAGTACTTC.

This chain uses TRBV4-3 with TRBJ1-6; the match to TRBD1 covers 10 bases. The CDR3 loop spans 16 amino acids. Germline V gene data show CDR1 as LGHNA and CDR2 as YSLEER. V trimming: 2 bases; J trimming: 10 bases; junction bases outside the gene matches: 8. This CDR3 is CASSQIPGTGESPLHF. Here the CDR3 DNA reads TGCGCCAGCAGCCAAATACCTGGGACAGGGGAATCACCCCTCCACTTT.

The CDR3 coding sequence is TGTGCCAGCAGCTTCGGCGGAAACTATGGCTACACCTTC. Residues: CASSFGGNYGYTF. The V and J genes are TRBV11-2 and TRBJ1-2; D is undetermined. There are 13 residues in the CDR3. The V and J ends lost 3 bases and 2 bases respectively, with 7 bases between them. Germline V lookup: CDR1 SGHAT, CDR2 FQNNGV.

This chain links TRBV30 with TRBJ1-1; D is ambiguous. CDR1 GTSNPN and CDR2 SVGIG come from the germline V gene (reference sequence). The CDR3 length is 11 residues. The V gene lost 3 bases and the J gene lost 11 bases, with 13 bases spanning the gap. The CDR3 reads CAWRDPSNAFF. The CDR3 DNA reads TGTGCCTGGAGGGACCCCTCCAACGCTTTCTTT.

This clone was detected a few times. The chain couples TRBV6-1 to TRBJ1-2, with D tentatively TRBD1 (5 bases). The CDR3 is made up of 16 amino acids. Germline lookup yields CDR1 MNHNS and CDR2 SASEGT. Between the trimmed V and J ends, which lost 4 bases and 2 bases, there was a span of 17 bases. The CDR3 loop reads CASSGAVGEGNYGYTF. CDR3 nucleotides: TGTGCCAGCAGTGGCGCAGTGGGGGAGGGGAACTATGGCTACACCTTC.

The chain is built from TRBV5-1 and TRBJ2-2, with a possible D match to TRBD2 (6 bases). The V gene's germline CDR1 is SGHRS and CDR2 YFSETQ. V lost 1 base, J lost 2 bases, and 12 bases lay in between. The CDR3 length is 16 residues. DNA for the CDR3: TGCGCCAGCAGCTTGCGCGGGGTGGGAAACACCGGGGAGCTGTTTTTT. Residues: CASSLRGVGNTGELFF.

To note about this clone: At the DNA level, this CDR3 is encoded by other sequences in the same sample as well. This rearrangement joins TRBV7-2 to TRBJ2-7; D unclear. The V and J ends lost 1 base and 4 bases respectively, with 5 bases between them. Germline CDR1 and CDR2: SGHTA and FQGNSA. This CDR3 contains 12 residues. CDR3 sequence: CASSLVGYEQYF. CDR3 DNA sequence: TGTGCCAGCAGCTTAGTTGGGTACGAGCAGTACTTC.

V usage is TRBV27 and J usage is TRBJ1-2, with a weak D call TRBD1 (5 bases). The CDR3 totals 13 residues. Germline CDR1 and CDR2: MNHEY and SMNVEV (reference sequence). Between the trimmed V and J ends, which lost 6 bases and 8 bases, there was a span of 16 bases. The CDR3, as DNA: TGTGCCAGCAGCCTCCTAGGACCAGGGGGCTACACCTTC. Encoded protein: CASSLLGPGGYTF.

Only a few counts were recorded for this clone. This chain links TRBV4-2 with TRBJ2-1; no clear D. Germline values: CDR1 LGHNA, CDR2 YNFKEQ. CDR3 length: 15 amino acids. Trimming took off 4 bases at V and 4 bases at J, with 14 bases between the two ends. CDR3 amino acids: CASSPSRTDYNEQFF. The CDR3 nucleotides are TGTGCCAGCAGCCCTTCAAGGACCGATTACAATGAGCAGTTCTTC.

The gene calls are TRBV13 and TRBJ2-7; 7 bases are shared with TRBD1. This CDR3 contains 16 residues. Per the germline V gene, CDR1 is PRHDT and CDR2 is FYEKMQ (reference sequence). V lost 5 bases to trimming and J lost 1 base; unmatched junction nucleotides: 11. This CDR3 reads CASSNQGQVGSYEQYF. The DNA of the CDR3 is TGTGCCAGCAGCAACCAAGGACAGGTTGGGTCCTACGAGCAGTACTTC.

This clone was observed a handful of times. The rearrangement uses TRBV5-1 and TRBJ2-2; 7 nucleotides align to TRBD1. Germline V CDR1 and CDR2: SGHRS, YFSETQ. Germline trimming cut 5 bases from V and 7 bases from J; bases unmatched to any gene: 5. CDR3 length equals 13 residues. The CDR3: CASRPQGYGELFF. CDR3 sequence (DNA): TGCGCCAGCAGGCCACAGGGGTACGGGGAGCTGTTTTTT.

Worth noting for this clone: Within the sample, other DNA sequences also encode this same CDR3. The chain joins TRBV7-3 to TRBJ2-5, with a tentative D call TRBD1 (5 bases). V was cut by 5 bases and J by 2 bases, with 12 bases left in between. This CDR3 has 14 amino acids. Germline CDR1 reads SGHTA; CDR2 reads FQGTGA. The CDR3 loop is CASSMGQKQETQYF. CDR3 DNA: TGTGCCAGCAGCATGGGGCAGAAACAAGAGACCCAGTACTTC.

V gene TRBV6-1 combines with J gene TRBJ2-5, with D uncertain. The CDR3 is 16 residues long. Germline V gives CDR1 MNHNS, CDR2 SASEGT. The V end lost 1 base, the J end lost 5 bases, and 17 bases lay between the germline ends. CDR3 nucleotide sequence: TGTGCCAGCAGTGAAGTTCCAGCCCCACCATCCGAGACCCAGTACTTC. Translating it yields CASSEVPAPPSETQYF.